The sequence of this T cell receptor beta chain was determined in a study of tissue T cells after allogeneic stem cell transplantation (dated by TCRdb to the early 2020s). General notes on the study: Using research autopsies of patients with and without GVHD, plus mouse models of GVHD, the study profiled TCR beta repertoires across many tissues. On the human side, the study was prospective and observational, with no blinding or randomization.

The CDR3 spans 14 residues, from the cysteine through the phenylalanine. The 39 bases shown cover part of the CDR3, and their frame starts at base 1. Clipping removes 4 bases from V and 1 base from J, with 1 as the unmatched junction base count. CDR1 is given as MSHET and CDR2 as SYDVDS, both from the germline V gene. The library relied on the immunoSEQ multiplex PCR assay. TCRbeta CDR3 sequencing was performed at survey depth by Adaptive Biotechnologies, and CDR3 sequences, V/J genes, productive frequency and template counts were reported. TCR beta CDR3 regions were amplified from genomic DNA rather than RNA. Regarding the original processing steps: Pairwise repertoire overlap between tissues was quantified with Jensen-Shannon divergence, where 1 means complete divergence and 0 identical. Tissues were grouped by single-linkage agglomerative hierarchical clustering of pairwise JSD values, and the clustering results were shown as dendrograms. GLIPH2 was run on all patient samples with simulation_depth 1000, kmer_min_depth 3, cdr3_length_cutoff 8, keeping groups with more than two unique CDR3s. In a standardized tissue-overlap score, Jaccard GLIPH-group overlap across patients was extrapolated to a standard repertoire size of 1000 clones. To look at how diversity was associated with clinical or experimental variables, linear mixed-effect models were used, with tissue treated as a fixed effect and individual treated as a random effect. TCRdb took over this immuneACCESS table, retaining in-frame rearrangements with V and J assigned. Such tables are incomplete; in checked studies, under half of the missing clones stem from an unresolved V gene, and the remainder is unexplained. V, J and clone size are taken as reported in that table, and D and trimming were inferred from the DNA itself. Here the sample has about 22,000 clones; 60% to 80% occur a single time. The top ten constitute roughly 0.41% of the sample.

Overall study outcomes, separate from this receptor: The patient cohort was small and clinically heterogeneous, and sampling depth was acknowledged as a limitation. In both patients and mice, T cells from blood and spleen picked up only a limited part of the TCR repertoire that was detected in tissues. The study did not establish which tissue TCRs were alloreactive or antigen-specific, and some clones may have been host cells that persisted. Within patients, how anatomically similar tissues were was a major factor shaping TCR repertoire composition, regardless of disease or transplant status. Only a few T cell clones appeared in more than one patient, yet motif-based clustering showed tissue-specific repertoire signatures that were shared between patients.

Details on this clone: The specificity of this receptor is unknown. Gene names and germline sequences here are all drawn from mouse data. The CDR3 extends 1 residue past the end of the read, so its final part is completed from the germline J gene.

The sequence derives from a female BALB/c mouse in good health. These mice carry the MHC haplotype H2-d. The receptor chain draws on TRBV29 and TRBJ1-3; TRBD1 fits 7 bases in the junction. What was sequenced was blood. CDR3 bases read: TGTGCTAGCAGTTGGGGACAGTCTGGAAATACGCTCTAT. It translates as CASSWGQSGNTLY. The CDR3 reads in full as CASSWGQSGNTLYF.